This TCR beta chain comes out of a study of cytomegalovirus exposure and HLA in healthy donors. In the study overall: An early data release held some 89 million unique TCRs from HLA-typed donors.

The PCR employed 60 Vbeta primers together with 13 Jbeta primers. The method was immunoSEQ multiplex PCR; TCRdb's version includes in-frame clones alone and lacks a portion of them. The sample carries 85,000 to 100,000 clones, around 67% recorded once. This donor lacks a recorded CMV serostatus. Broader study findings: The dataset shows that most TCR sequences were rare, while some public TCRs occurred in many donors. Most of the CMV-associated TCR beta chains (in a later analysis) appeared to be HLA-restricted.

CDR3 length: 13 amino acids. Germline V gene lookup returns CDR1 MGHRA and CDR2 YSYEKL. Trimming cost V 4 bases and J 2 bases; bases outside gene matches: 2. This clone has only a few counts. What it binds is not known. The genes are TRBV4-1 and TRBJ2-7; 7 bases match TRBD1. This TCR was sampled from a human donor in good health. Source material: PBMCs. The CDR3 here is CASSRDSTYEQYF. CDR3 coding DNA: TGCGCCAGCAGCCGGGACAGCACCTACGAGCAGTACTTC.